This TCR beta chain is from a study of blood T cell repertoires in COVID-19. Overall study: Italy, Spain and the United States were the sources of the convalescent and acute COVID-19 samples. T cells, B-cell-depleted T cells, or PBMCs provided the cDNA or gDNA that served as material.

The V gene lost 1 base and the J gene lost 4 bases, with 5 bases spanning the gap. From germline, CDR1 is LGHNA and CDR2 YNFKEQ. The CDR3 totals 13 residues. Authors' data handling: Estimated nucleated cell counts came from reference gene primer amplification. TCRdb's copy holds only in-frame clones and misses some; the assay was immunoSEQ multiplex PCR. That table is the source of V, J and clone size, and D and trimming were worked out from the DNA. Of approximately 210,000 clones detected, approximately 82% appear once; the ten largest clones hold 2.6%. This chain connects TRBV4-2 to TRBJ1-5; D not certain. Sample: peripheral blood. This receptor was identified in a woman between 65 and 79 years old with active or convalescent COVID-19. CDR3 region: CASSQANNQPQHF. CDR3 DNA sequence: TGTGCCAGCAGCCAAGCAAATAATCAGCCCCAGCATTTT.